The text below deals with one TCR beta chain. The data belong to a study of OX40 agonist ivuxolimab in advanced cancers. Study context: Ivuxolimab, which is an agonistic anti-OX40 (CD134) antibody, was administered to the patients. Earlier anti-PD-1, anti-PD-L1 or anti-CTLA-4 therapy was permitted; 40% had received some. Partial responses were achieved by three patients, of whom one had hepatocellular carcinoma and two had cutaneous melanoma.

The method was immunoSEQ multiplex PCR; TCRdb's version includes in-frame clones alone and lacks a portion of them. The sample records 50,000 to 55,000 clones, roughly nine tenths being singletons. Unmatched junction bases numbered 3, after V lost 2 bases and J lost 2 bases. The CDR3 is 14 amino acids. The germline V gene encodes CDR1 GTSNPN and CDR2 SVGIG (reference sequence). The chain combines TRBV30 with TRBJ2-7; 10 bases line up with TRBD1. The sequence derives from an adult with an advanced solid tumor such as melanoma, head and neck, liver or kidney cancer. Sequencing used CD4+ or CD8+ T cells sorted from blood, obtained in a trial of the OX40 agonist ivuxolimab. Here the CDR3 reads CAWSWGQGTYEQYF. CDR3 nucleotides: TGTGCCTGGAGTTGGGGACAGGGGACCTACGAGCAGTACTTC.